These 27 T cell receptor beta chains originate from one sample sequenced in a study of regulatory T cells in long-lasting Graves disease. The time point denotes: persistent/refractory GD, antithyroid drugs over 5 years with positive TRAb. PBMC-extracted RNA yielded the TCR library. Construction of the TCR beta libraries employed iRepertoire HTBI primers in conjunction with Arm-PCR of CDR3 regions. TCRdb independently ran MiXCR on the multiplex PCR reads; one entry per CDR3 protein. Of around 500,000 distinct CDR3 sequences in the sample, less than 25% were seen once. The sequencing here drew on peripheral blood mononuclear cells (PBMCs), taken when the disease was refractory, from a patient treated with antithyroid drugs. The receptors were sampled from a female donor with Graves disease.

This rearrangement joins TRBV7-2 to TRBJ2-7; 14 bases align to TRBD2. The CDR3 totals 20 residues. CDR1 is SGHTA, CDR2 FQGNSA, per germline. The V and J ends lost 5 bases and 2 bases, in that order; junction bases with no gene match: 17. The CDR3 coding sequence is TGTGCCAGCAGCCCCGGACTAGCGGGAGGCACTTACCCCCAGACCTACGAGCAGTACTTC. Translated, it gives CASSPGLAGGTYPQTYEQYF.

V gene TRBV12-3 or TRBV12-4 combines with J gene TRBJ1-2, with D unclear. The CDR3 length is 13 residues. The germline V and J ends were trimmed by 3 bases and 6 bases, with 11 bases remaining between them. The DNA for the CDR3 is TGTGCCAGCAGTTTGTCAGGACCCCATGGCTACACCTTC. Protein sequence: CASSLSGPHGYTF.

This clonotype was detected a few times. A read error may produce the germline difference seen at one junction end. This chain joins TRBV5-1 and TRBJ2-2; tentatively, D is TRBD2 (5 bases). The germline gives CDR1 SGHRS, CDR2 YFSETQ. The CDR3 has 12 amino acids. The CDR3 DNA reads as TGTGCCAGCAGCGGACCGACCGGGGAGCTGTTTTTT. It codes for CASSGPTGELFF.

This clonotype was counted a few times. V usage is TRBV30 and J usage is TRBJ2-7, with D possibly being TRBD2 (5 bases). Germline lookup yields CDR1 GTSNPN and CDR2 SVGIG (reference sequence). The CDR3 has 13 residues. V lost 8 bases to trimming and J lost 7 bases, with 21 bases between them. This CDR3 is CARTSGLVGEQYF. The DNA of the CDR3 is TGTGCCCGGACCTCGGGGTTAGTCGGGGAGCAGTACTTC. Supplemented by reference TRBV30 and TRBJ2-7, the full variable domain reads SQTIHQWPATLVQPVGSPLSLECTVEGTSNPNLYWYRQAAGRGLQLLFYSVGIGQISSEVPQNLSASRPQDRQFILSSKKLLLSDSGFYLCARTSGLVGEQYFGPGTRLTVT.

V gene TRBV27 combines with J gene TRBJ2-7; 8 nucleotides align to TRBD2. Trimming cost V 5 bases and J 3 bases; bases outside gene matches: 6. The germline V gene has CDR1 MNHEY and CDR2 SMNVEV (reference sequence). The CDR3 length is 14 residues. Here the CDR3 reads CASSRVAGNYEQYF. The CDR3 DNA reads as TGTGCCAGCAGTAGGGTAGCGGGAAACTACGAGCAGTACTTC.

The chain combines TRBV30 with TRBJ2-1; weak D call: TRBD1 (6 bases). Germline loops: CDR1 GTSNPN, CDR2 SVGIG (reference sequence). With 3 bases removed from V and 3 bases from J, the gap between germline ends came to 9 bases. The CDR3 extends over 13 amino acids. In DNA, the CDR3 is TGTGCCTGGAGACAGGGCCGCTACAATGAGCAGTTCTTC. Translating it yields CAWRQGRYNEQFF.

Many counts were recorded for this clonotype. CDR3 amino acids: CASSRTSSYF. DNA for the CDR3: TGTGCCAGCAGCAGGACTAGCTCGTACTTC. The chain joins TRBV2 to TRBJ2-7, with TRBD2 identical over 8 bases. The CDR3 contains 10 residues. V gave up 6 bases and J gave up 12 bases; unmatched junction bases: 4. Per the germline V gene, CDR1 is SNHLY and CDR2 is FYNNEI.

The sample holds many counts of this clonotype. The chain joins TRBV28 to TRBJ2-2, with no clear D. CDR1 MDHEN and CDR2 SYDVKM come from the germline V gene. With 6 bases removed from V and 4 bases from J, the gap between germline ends came to 12 bases. The length of the CDR3 is 14 residues. In DNA, the CDR3 is TGTGCCAGCAGAAGGACGGTCCCCACCGGGGAGCTGTTTTTT. Its translation: CASRRTVPTGELFF.

This clonotype was seen ten or more times. The chain carries TRBV15 and TRBJ2-7; 10 bases align to TRBD2. V lost 0 bases and J lost 6; bases outside the gene matches: 5. This CDR3 contains 15 residues. From germline, CDR1 is LNHNV and CDR2 YYDKDF (reference sequence). CDR3 nucleotide sequence: TGTGCCACCAGCAGAGAGATAGCGGGAGGACGCGAGCAGTACTTC. Residues: CATSREIAGGREQYF.

This clonotype showed up just once. This chain joins TRBV19 and TRBJ1-2; TRBD1 is a possible D gene (5 bases). The germline V gene encodes CDR1 LNHDA and CDR2 SQIVND (reference sequence). Trimming cost V 5 bases and J 8 bases, with 12 bases left between them. The CDR3 sequence is 12 residues long. In DNA form, the CDR3 reads TGTGCCAGTAGTTCTGGGGCGGAAGGCTACACCTTC. Protein sequence: CASSSGAEGYTF.

The genes are TRBV10-3 and TRBJ2-2; weak D call: TRBD1 (6 bases). Germline V gene lookup returns CDR1 ENHRY and CDR2 SYGVKD. This CDR3 is built from 19 residues. The germline V and J ends were trimmed by 7 bases and 0 bases, with 24 bases remaining between them. CDR3 in DNA: TGTGCCATCAAGGCTAGCTTACGATACAGGGATGCGAACACCGGGGAGCTGTTTTTT. Encoded protein: CAIKASLRYRDANTGELFF.

This clonotype occurred many times. This rearrangement joins TRBV11-2 to TRBJ1-6; D uncertain. V lost 3 bases, J lost 3 bases, and 3 bases lay in between. Germline CDR1 SGHAT, CDR2 FQNNGV. This CDR3 has 13 residues. In nucleotides, the CDR3 is TGTGCCAGCAGCTTCAGCTATAATTCACCCCTCCACTTT. It yields the protein CASSFSYNSPLHF.

This clonotype was seen at least ten times. The V gene is TRBV28, the J gene TRBJ1-5, with D possibly matching TRBD1 (5 bases). V lost 2 bases to trimming and J lost 0 bases, with 8 bases between them. The CDR3 covers 15 residues. Germline values: CDR1 MDHEN, CDR2 SYDVKM. CDR3 loop: CASSLLGASNQPQHF. In nucleotides, the CDR3 is TGTGCCAGCAGTTTACTTGGGGCTAGCAATCAGCCCCAGCATTTT.

The table lists this clonotype with many counts. CDR3 in DNA: TGTGCCAGCAGCTTATCCAATAGCGGAAGAGAAGAGACCCAGTACTTC. This sequence encodes CASSLSNSGREETQYF. The genes are TRBV7-9 and TRBJ2-5, with D maybe TRBD2 (6 bases). CDR1 SEHNR and CDR2 FQNEAQ come from the germline V gene (reference sequence). V was trimmed by 2 bases and J by 3 bases, leaving 16 bases between them. CDR3 length: 16 amino acids.

This clonotype was recorded a few times. The chain links TRBV20-1 to TRBJ2-2; TRBD2 is a possible D gene (5 bases). The CDR3 runs 16 residues. With 5 bases removed from V and 2 bases from J, the gap between germline ends came to 18 bases. CDR1 and CDR2 (germline): DFQATT, SNEGSKA (reference sequence). CDR3 in amino acids: CSAATSTIFNTGELFF. The CDR3 DNA follows: TGCAGTGCTGCTACTAGTACGATTTTCAACACCGGGGAGCTGTTTTTT.

This clonotype has at least ten counts. The rearrangement links TRBV7-2 to TRBJ1-2; tentatively, D is TRBD1 (5 bases). The germline CDR1 and CDR2 sequences are SGHTA and FQGNSA. The V end was cut by 5 bases, the J end by 7 bases, with 14 bases between. The CDR3 spans 13 residues. CDR3: CASSPQALGGYTF. The CDR3 nucleotides read TGTGCCAGCAGCCCACAGGCCCTGGGTGGCTACACCTTC.

This clonotype occurred a few times. The V call is TRBV9, the J call TRBJ1-2; D not certain. Germline V gene lookup returns CDR1 SGDLS and CDR2 YYNGEE. Trimming pared 3 bases from V and 3 bases from J, leaving 9 bases between. The CDR3 covers 13 residues. As DNA, the CDR3 is TGTGCCAGCAGCGAGACATACTACTATGGCTACACCTTC. Protein sequence: CASSETYYYGYTF.

The chain combines TRBV6-1 with TRBJ2-7; a weak D match, TRBD1 (6 bases). The germline gives CDR1 MNHNS, CDR2 SASEGT. This CDR3 region has 14 residues. Trimming pared 7 bases from V and 2 bases from J, leaving 15 bases between. Here the CDR3 reads CASTTLTGPYEQYF. For the CDR3, the DNA is TGTGCCAGCACAACCCTCACAGGGCCCTACGAGCAGTACTTC.

This clonotype was observed many times. The chain has TRBV6-1 and TRBJ2-1; D is uncertain. V was pared by 5 bases and J by 4 bases, with 3 bases between. Germline-derived CDR1 and CDR2 are MNHNS and SASEGT. This CDR3 comprises 11 residues. DNA for the CDR3: TGTGCCAGCAGTACTTACAATGAGCAGTTCTTC. It encodes CASSTYNEQFF.

The chain has TRBV3-1 and TRBJ2-7; D gene unclear. The length of the CDR3 is 15 residues. The V and J ends lost 1 base and 3 bases respectively, with 13 bases between them. Germline CDR1 reads LGHDT; CDR2 reads YNNKEL (reference sequence). The CDR3 sequence is CASSQGNFDVYEQYF. CDR3 nucleotide sequence: TGTGCCAGCAGCCAAGGAAACTTTGATGTCTACGAGCAGTACTTC.

The chain employs TRBV5-1 and TRBJ2-3; 11 bases are shared with TRBD2. This CDR3 region has 17 residues. Trimming removed 4 bases from V and 2 bases from J; junction bases left unmatched: 9. Germline V gene lookup returns CDR1 SGHRS and CDR2 YFSETQ. The CDR3 reads CASSLPGTSGNTDTQYF. CDR3 sequence (DNA): TGCGCCAGCAGCCTCCCCGGGACTAGCGGAAACACAGATACGCAGTATTTT.

This rearrangement joins TRBV18 to TRBJ1-1; D is uncertain. The ends were cut back, 2 bases at V and 10 bases at J, with 11 bases in the middle. Per the germline V gene, CDR1 is KGHSH and CDR2 is LQKENI. This CDR3 spans 12 amino acids. The CDR3 DNA is TGTGCCAGCTCACCAAATCGGCAGGTAGCTTTCTTT. Translating it yields CASSPNRQVAFF.

The genes are TRBV30 and TRBJ1-1; D is possibly TRBD1 (5 bases). The germline gives CDR1 GTSNPN, CDR2 SVGIG (reference sequence). The V and J ends lost 4 bases and 3 bases respectively, with 24 bases between them. The CDR3 runs 17 residues. CDR3 loop: CAWNRGPSGSWDTEAFF. The CDR3 nucleotides are TGTGCCTGGAACCGGGGCCCCAGCGGGAGCTGGGACACTGAAGCTTTCTTT.

CDR3 nucleotide sequence: TGCAGCGTGGTACAGGGGGGGGGGGAGACCCAGTACTTC. Amino acid sequence: CSVVQGGGETQYF. The chain couples TRBV29-1 to TRBJ2-5; a possible D gene is TRBD1 (8 bases). Germline V gene lookup returns CDR1 SQVTM and CDR2 ANQGSEA. The CDR3 spans 13 residues. V lost 6 bases and J 5 bases, leaving 16 bases between the germline ends.

This clonotype was recorded at least ten times. CDR3 coding DNA: TGTGCCAGCAGCTCCGGGACGCCTAGAGAGCAGTACTTC. It specifies CASSSGTPREQYF. The V call is TRBV28, the J call TRBJ2-7; possibly TRBD1 or TRBD2 for D (5 bases each). Trimming pared 6 bases from V and 7 bases from J, leaving 16 bases between. Germline V gives CDR1 MDHEN, CDR2 SYDVKM. The CDR3 extends over 13 amino acids. Combining the CDR3 with reference TRBV28 and TRBJ2-7 gives the whole variable domain DVKVTQSSRYLVKRTGEKVFLECVQDMDHENMFWYRQDPGLGLRLIYFSYDVKMKEKGDIPEGYSVSREKKERFSLILESASTNQTSMYLCASSSGTPREQYFGPGTRLTVT.

V is TRBV19 and J is TRBJ2-5; 7 positions match TRBD2. The CDR3 runs 14 residues. With V trimmed by 7 bases and J by 5 bases, 10 bases remained unmatched. Germline V gene lookup returns CDR1 LNHDA and CDR2 SQIVND (reference sequence). As DNA, the CDR3 is TGTGCCAGTAACGGAGCGGGACCGGGTGAGACCCAGTACTTC. It codes for CASNGAGPGETQYF. The full variable domain, completed using reference TRBV19 and TRBJ2-5, is DGGITQSPKYLFRKEGQNVTLSCEQNLNHDAMYWYRQDPGQGLRLIYYSQIVNDFQKGDIAEGYSVSREKKESFPLTVTSAQKNPTAFYLCASNGAGPGETQYFGPGTRLLVL.

This clonotype was observed a single time. V usage is TRBV11-2 and J usage is TRBJ2-6; the D gene is possibly TRBD2 (7 bases). V was shortened by 2 bases and J by 0 bases, with 14 bases between the two germline ends. Germline V lookup: CDR1 SGHAT, CDR2 FQNNGV. The CDR3 runs 18 residues. CDR3 bases: TGTGCCAGCAGCTTAAGGGGGGGCAGACTCTCTGGGGCCAACGTCCTGACTTTC. This codes for CASSLRGGRLSGANVLTF.